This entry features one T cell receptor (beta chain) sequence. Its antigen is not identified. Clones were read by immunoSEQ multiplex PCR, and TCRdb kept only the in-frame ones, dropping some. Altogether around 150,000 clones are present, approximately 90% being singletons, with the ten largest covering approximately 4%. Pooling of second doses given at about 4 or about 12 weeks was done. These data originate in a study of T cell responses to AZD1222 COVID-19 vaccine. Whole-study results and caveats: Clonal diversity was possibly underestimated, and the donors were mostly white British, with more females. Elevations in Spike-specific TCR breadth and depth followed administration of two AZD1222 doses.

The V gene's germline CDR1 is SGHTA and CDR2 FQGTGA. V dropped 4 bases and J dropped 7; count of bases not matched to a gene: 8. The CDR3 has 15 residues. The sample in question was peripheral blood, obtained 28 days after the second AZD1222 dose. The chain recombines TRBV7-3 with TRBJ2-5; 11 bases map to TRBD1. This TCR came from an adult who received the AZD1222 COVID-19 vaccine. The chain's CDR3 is CASSSEHGTGGTQYF. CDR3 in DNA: TGTGCCAGCAGCTCCGAGCACGGGACAGGGGGGACCCAGTACTTC.